The source of this T cell receptor (beta chain) is a study of brain T cells in children with intractable seizures. Study-wide results and limits: HCMV serostatus was not known, and viral specificity came from CDR3 similarity only.

This clone is labeled as medium-sized. Its antigen is still unknown. The CDR3 length is 18 residues. Germline V gene sequence: CDR1 MNHEY, CDR2 SMNVEV (reference sequence). V gave up 4 bases and J gave up 2 bases; unmatched junction bases: 15. Assay used: immunoSEQ multiplex PCR; TCRdb lists only in-frame clones, some missing. The sample consists of around 44,000 clones, about nine tenths of them appearing once. This receptor was taken from a girl aged 2-15 years with tuberous sclerosis and intractable seizures. This material consisted of peripheral blood, taken at surgery. This chain connects TRBV27 to TRBJ2-3; 7 bases fit TRBD1. The CDR3 sequence: CASSSRFNSGGSTDTQYF. The CDR3 DNA follows: TGTGCCAGCAGTTCCCGATTTAATTCAGGGGGTTCCACAGATACGCAGTATTTT.